Here is one T cell receptor (beta chain) with its context. The target antigen is unknown. This entry comes from a study of T cell clonotyping in hematopoietic cell transplantation. Study results and limitations: After transplant, recipient diversity fell while pathologically expanded clonotypes grew through day 180. Few recipient clonotypes overlapped donors; over 95% were de novo at given depth. Cells were unsorted, so CD4 and CD8 contributions were not separated. Broader posttransplant TCR repertoire diversity was predicted by graft donor and pretransplant recipient Inverse Simpson Index values.

The CDR3 has 19 residues. J gave up 3 bases and V 4 bases, and 14 bases lay outside the gene matches. The germline V gene has CDR1 SGHRS and CDR2 YFSETQ. The repertoire was sequenced with immunoSEQ multiplex PCR; TCRdb's copy has only in-frame clones and lacks some. The data show 30,000 to 45,000 clones, with about 90% seen just once and about 2% held by the top ten. Sequencing was done on a sample of peripheral blood mononuclear cells. This sequence joins TRBV5-1 and TRBJ2-7; TRBD2 aligns across 15 bases. The receptor was isolated from a woman in her thirties or forties in good health. Some clones in this sample may be carry-over from other donors' samples. The CDR3 DNA reads TGCGCCAGCAGCCCCTCCCGGACTAGCGGGAGGGCCCTCTACTACGAGCAGTACTTC. Its protein product is CASSPSRTSGRALYYEQYF.